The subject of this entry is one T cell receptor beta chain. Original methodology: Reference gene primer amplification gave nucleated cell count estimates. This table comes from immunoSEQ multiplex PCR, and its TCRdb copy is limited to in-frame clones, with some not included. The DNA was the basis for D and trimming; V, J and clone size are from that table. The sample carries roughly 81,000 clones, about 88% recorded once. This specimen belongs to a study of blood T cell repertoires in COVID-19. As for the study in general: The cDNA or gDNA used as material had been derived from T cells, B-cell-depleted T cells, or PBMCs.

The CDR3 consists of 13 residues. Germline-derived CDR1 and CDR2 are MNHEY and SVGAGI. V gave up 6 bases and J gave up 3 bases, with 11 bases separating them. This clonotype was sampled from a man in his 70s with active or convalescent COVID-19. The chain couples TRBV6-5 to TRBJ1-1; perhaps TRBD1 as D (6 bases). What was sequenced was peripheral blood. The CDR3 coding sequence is TGTGCCAGCAGACAGGGTGAGCACACTGAAGCTTTCTTT. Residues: CASRQGEHTEAFF.